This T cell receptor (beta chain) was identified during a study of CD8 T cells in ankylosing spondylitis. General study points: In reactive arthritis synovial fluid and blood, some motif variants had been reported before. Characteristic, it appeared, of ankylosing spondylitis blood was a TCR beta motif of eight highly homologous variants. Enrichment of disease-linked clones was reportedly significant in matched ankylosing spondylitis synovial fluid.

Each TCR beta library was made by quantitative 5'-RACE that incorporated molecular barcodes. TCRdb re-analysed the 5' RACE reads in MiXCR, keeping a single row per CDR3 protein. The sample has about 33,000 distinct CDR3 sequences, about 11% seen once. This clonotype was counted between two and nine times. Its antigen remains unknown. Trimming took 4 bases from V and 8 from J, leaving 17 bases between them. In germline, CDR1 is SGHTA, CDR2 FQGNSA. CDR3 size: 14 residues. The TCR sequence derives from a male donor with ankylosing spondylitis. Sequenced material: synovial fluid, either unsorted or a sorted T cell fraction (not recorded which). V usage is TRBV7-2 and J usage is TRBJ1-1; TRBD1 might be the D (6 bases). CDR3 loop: CASSYWAGGIEAFF. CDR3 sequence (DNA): TGTGCCAGCAGCTACTGGGCCGGGGGCATCGAAGCTTTCTTT.